These T cell receptor beta chains were read from a single sample in a study of blood T cell repertoires in COVID-19. TCRdb's table, derived via immunoSEQ multiplex PCR, lists solely in-frame clones and lacks some. The sample includes more than 150,000 clones, over 80% of them seen just once. The source material was PBMCs or T cells enriched from blood (not recorded which). Every receptor here comes from a woman aged 55-69 years who had recovered from COVID-19. The CDR3 runs from the conserved cysteine through the conserved F or W. D genes are given only for firm matches. A clone size is listed for some rows: how often the clone was seen (once, few, many), or a class if it is expanded.

TRBJ1-6 | . | few | TRBV6-5 | CASRDTGFGSPLHF | TGTGCCAGCCGGGACACGGGGTTTGGTTCACCCCTCCACTTT
TRBJ1-3 | . | . | TRBV19 | CASSMRERTNTIYF | TGTGCCAGTAGTATGCGGGAGCGAACAAACACCATATATTTT
TRBJ1-2 | . | . | TRBV3-1/TRBV3-2 | CASSPWGDGYTF | TGTGCCAGCAGCCCCTGGGGAGATGGCTACACCTTC
TRBJ1-3 | . | . | TRBV3-1/TRBV3-2 | CASSQSSGNTIYF | TGTGCCAGCAGCCAGAGCTCTGGAAACACCATATATTTT
TRBJ2-3 | . | . | TRBV7-9 | CASSTILAHSTDTQYF | TGTGCCAGCAGCACCATCCTAGCGCATAGCACAGATACGCAGTATTTT
TRBJ1-1 | . | . | TRBV27 | CASSFRGGATEAFF | TGTGCCAGCAGTTTTAGAGGAGGGGCTACTGAAGCTTTCTTT
TRBJ1-1 | . | . | TRBV30 | CAHSTGTLNTEAFF | TGTGCCCATTCCACGGGGACATTGAACACTGAAGCTTTCTTT
TRBJ2-7 | TRBD1 | . | TRBV7-9 | CASSIPGQGSSEQYF | TGTGCCAGCAGCATACCGGGACAGGGGAGTAGCGAGCAGTACTTC
TRBJ2-3 | TRBD1 | . | TRBV7-9 | CASSLGTGWADTQYF | TGTGCCAGCAGCTTGGGGACAGGGTGGGCAGATACGCAGTATTTT
TRBJ1-6 | TRBD1 | . | TRBV3-1/TRBV3-2 | CASSQEGTGHSPLHF | TGTGCCAGCAGCCAAGAGGGGACAGGTCATTCACCCCTCCACTTT
TRBJ2-5 | . | once | TRBV6-1 | CASSEALLAPETQYF | TGTGCCAGCAGTGAAGCGCTGCTGGCCCCAGAGACCCAGTACTTC
TRBJ1-2 | . | . | TRBV6-5 | CASFPGHLYGYTF | TGTGCCAGCTTCCCGGGACATCTCTATGGCTACACCTTC
TRBJ2-1 | TRBD2 | . | TRBV5-4 | CASSRGGRWDEQFF | TGTGCCAGCAGTAGGGGCGGGAGGTGGGATGAGCAGTTCTTC
TRBJ1-1 | TRBD1 | . | TRBV18 | CASSGTGGYTEAFF | TGTGCCAGCTCCGGGACAGGGGGCTACACTGAAGCTTTCTTT
TRBJ1-3 | . | . | TRBV28 | CASSLVLGGSGNTIYF | TGTGCCAGCAGTCTCGTACTAGGGGGTTCTGGAAACACCATATATTTT
TRBJ2-2 | . | . | TRBV5-1 | CASSPMTREGELFF | TGCGCCAGCAGCCCGATGACAAGAGAAGGGGAGCTGTTTTTT
TRBJ1-5 | . | . | TRBV19 | CASRGGRGNQPQHF | TGTGCCAGTAGGGGAGGAAGGGGCAATCAGCCCCAGCATTTT
TRBJ2-7 | TRBD2 | . | TRBV3-1/TRBV3-2 | CASGRAAAYEQYF | TGTGCCAGTGGGAGGGCAGCCGCCTACGAGCAGTACTTC
TRBJ2-2 | TRBD1 | once | TRBV5-1 | CASSWTGEFTGELFF | TGCGCCAGCAGCTGGACAGGGGAGTTCACCGGGGAGCTGTTTTTT
TRBJ2-1 | TRBD1 | . | TRBV5-1 | CASSSRDRMYNEQFF | TGCGCCAGCAGCTCCCGGGACAGGATGTACAATGAGCAGTTCTTC
TRBJ2-7 | TRBD1 | . | TRBV27 | CASSPTGSNEQYF | TGTGCCAGCAGTCCGACAGGGTCCAACGAGCAGTACTTC
TRBJ2-7 | . | . | TRBV5-1 | CASSPEGNRDRPYF | TGCGCCAGCAGCCCAGAGGGGAATCGCGACAGGCCGTACTTC
TRBJ1-1 | . | . | TRBV5-8 | CASSWGGYTEAFF | TGTGCCAGCAGCTGGGGGGGGTACACTGAAGCTTTCTTT
TRBJ2-1 | . | few | TRBV2 | CASSADSRGGLEQFF | TGTGCCAGCAGCGCGGACAGTAGAGGGGGTTTAGAGCAGTTCTTC
TRBJ1-5 | . | . | TRBV10-1 | CASSSGLEPQHF | TGCGCCAGCAGTTCAGGGCTCGAGCCCCAGCATTTT
TRBJ1-6 | TRBD1 | . | TRBV27 | CASRAGTGAYYNSPLHF | TGTGCCAGCAGGGCGGGGACAGGGGCTTACTATAATTCACCCCTCCACTTT
TRBJ2-3 | . | . | TRBV28 | CASSSPTRTVDTQYF | TGTGCCAGCAGTTCACCAACCAGGACAGTGGATACGCAGTATTTT
TRBJ2-5 | TRBD2 | . | TRBV7-6 | CASSFNSLAGGRQETQYF | TGTGCCAGCAGCTTTAATTCCTTAGCGGGAGGGAGGCAAGAGACCCAGTACTTC
TRBJ1-1 | . | . | TRBV5-6 | CASSLGFGGEAFF | TGTGCCAGCAGCTTGGGATTCGGGGGAGAAGCTTTCTTT